The 27 T cell receptor beta chains below come from one sample, sequenced in a study of beta chain features in type 1 diabetes. Study conclusions and caveats: Shortening of TCRB CDR3s, moderate but significant, appeared in all four CD4+ subsets of Type 1 diabetes patients.

These receptors are not linked to any known antigen. Sequenced material consisted of expressed TCRB transcripts (all of the isolated RNA was reverse transcribed). Generated by immunoSEQ multiplex PCR, the TCRdb table keeps only in-frame clones and is missing some. Among under 300,000 clones listed, 9.5% to 13% were seen once. The sample comprised naive CD4+ T cells from blood. Receptor source: a man aged 25-45 years with type 1 diabetes.

CDR3 coding DNA: TGCGCCAGCAGCTTATACCGGGACAGAAGCTCTGGGGCCAACGTCCTGACTTTC. It specifies CASSLYRDRSSGANVLTF. The chain is built from TRBV5-1 and TRBJ2-6, with 7 bases fitting TRBD1. This CDR3 is 18 amino acids long. V lost 2 bases and J lost 0; bases outside the gene matches: 8. Germline CDR1 reads SGHRS; CDR2 reads YFSETQ. Full variable domain (missing parts from reference TRBV5-1 and TRBJ2-6): KAGVTQTPRYLIKTRGQQVTLSCSPISGHRSVSWYQQTPGQGLQFLFEYFSETQRNKGNFPGRFSGRQFSNSRSEMNVSTLELGDSALYLCASSLYRDRSSGANVLTFGAGSRLTVL.

This clone was seen a few times. This chain uses TRBV19 with TRBJ1-1, with D unresolved. Germline V CDR1 and CDR2: LNHDA, SQIVND (reference sequence). V dropped 6 bases and J dropped 1 base, with 9 bases sitting between them. The CDR3 has 13 amino acids. For the CDR3, the DNA is TGTGCCAGTAGGCCCAGAGGGAACACTGAAGCTTTCTTT. Its translation is CASRPRGNTEAFF.

The DNA of the CDR3 is TGCAGCGTTGAAGGAGGTCGGGGGATCGACGAGCAGTACTTC. It yields the protein CSVEGGRGIDEQYF. The chain uses TRBV29-1 and TRBJ2-5, with TRBD2 as a possible D gene (6 bases). With the DNA end fitting TRBJ2-7 better, the J assignment may be wrong. CDR1 is SQVTM, CDR2 ANQGSEA, per germline. This CDR3 has 14 residues.

This clone was detected a few times. The chain carries TRBV5-6 and TRBJ1-2, with a possible D match to TRBD1 (5 bases). The germline V gene has CDR1 SGHDT and CDR2 YYEEEE. V shed 3 bases and J shed 1 base, with 7 bases lying between them. CDR3 length equals 13 residues. CDR3 DNA sequence: TGTGCCAGCAGCTCGACAGTTAACTATGGCTACACCTTC. Residues: CASSSTVNYGYTF.

The chain couples TRBV7-2 to TRBJ2-7; possible D gene TRBD1, 6 bases. Trimming pared 7 bases from V and 0 bases from J, leaving 13 bases between. CDR3 length equals 14 residues. CDR1 and CDR2 (germline): SGHTA, FQGNSA. CDR3 sequence (DNA): TGTGCCAGCACCCCCGACAGGAGCTCCTACGAGCAGTACTTC. Its translation is CASTPDRSSYEQYF.

V gene TRBV28 combines with J gene TRBJ2-7; D not resolved. The germline V gene encodes CDR1 MDHEN and CDR2 SYDVKM. The V end was cut by 6 bases, the J end by 5 bases, with 14 bases between. CDR3 length: 13 residues. CDR3 coding DNA: TGTGCCAGCAGCGGCGGTCCTCCCCACGAGCAGTACTTC. This encodes CASSGGPPHEQYF.

This chain links TRBV2 with TRBJ2-7, with a tentative D call TRBD1 (6 bases). The CDR3 is 12 residues long. The V and J ends lost 6 bases and 3 bases respectively, with 9 bases between them. The germline CDR1 and CDR2 sequences are SNHLY and FYNNEI. DNA of the CDR3: TGTGCCAGCAGGACGGACAGCTACGAGCAGTACTTC. Amino acids: CASRTDSYEQYF.

This clone was picked up a small number of times. The J gene is TRBJ2-5, the V gene TRBV15; D is perhaps TRBD2 (5 bases). CDR3 size: 15 residues. V dropped 0 bases and J dropped 2 bases, with 10 bases sitting between them. Germline V gene data show CDR1 as LNHNV and CDR2 as YYDKDF (reference sequence). The CDR3 nucleotides are TGTGCCACCAGCAGAGACTGGACGGGACAAGAGACCCAGTACTTC. It encodes CATSRDWTGQETQYF.

This clone was counted only a few times. The rearrangement joins TRBV7-3 to TRBJ1-4; 9 bases match TRBD1. V lost 5 bases to trimming and J lost 7 bases; unmatched junction nucleotides: 8. This CDR3 has 15 amino acids. Germline loops: CDR1 SGHTA, CDR2 FQGTGA. The CDR3 nucleotides read TGTGCCAGCAGCCCAACAGGGGGCATCGGTGAAAAACTGTTTTTT. This gives the protein CASSPTGGIGEKLFF.

A few counts support this clone. The gene calls are TRBV30 and TRBJ1-6; TRBD1 is a possible D gene (6 bases). V gave up 2 bases and J gave up 4 bases, with 12 bases separating them. This CDR3 has 15 residues. Germline CDR1 GTSNPN, CDR2 SVGIG (reference sequence). The CDR3 loop reads CAWSSQGTYNSPLHF. CDR3 DNA sequence: TGTGCCTGGAGTTCACAGGGAACTTATAATTCACCCCTCCACTTT.

This clone was observed a handful of times. The chain is built from TRBV11-2 and TRBJ1-4, with D unclear. Trimming took off 2 bases at V and 6 bases at J, with 10 bases between the two ends. The CDR3 length is 14 residues. Germline values: CDR1 SGHAT, CDR2 FQNNGV. The CDR3 DNA is TGTGCCAGCAGCTTATTTATCCGGGATGAAAAACTGTTTTTT. Protein: CASSLFIRDEKLFF.

This clone was observed a handful of times. V usage is TRBV28 and J usage is TRBJ1-6, with a tentative D call TRBD1 (6 bases). The CDR3 extends over 13 amino acids. V was pared by 8 bases and J by 9 bases, with 14 bases between. Germline CDR1 is MDHEN and CDR2 is SYDVKM. The CDR3 DNA reads as TGTGCCAGCGAACAGGGCCTTGGTTCACCCCTCCACTTT. This gives the protein CASEQGLGSPLHF. The entire variable domain, with the rest obtained from reference TRBV28 and TRBJ1-6, is as follows: DVKVTQSSRYLVKRTGEKVFLECVQDMDHENMFWYRQDPGLGLRLIYFSYDVKMKEKGDIPEGYSVSREKKERFSLILESASTNQTSMYLCASEQGLGSPLHFGNGTRLTVT.

Only a few counts were recorded for this clone. J is TRBJ1-6 and V is TRBV5-4; TRBD1 is a possible D gene (6 bases). The CDR3 is 13 residues long. Trimming took off 2 bases at V and 14 bases at J, with 14 bases between the two ends. Germline V gives CDR1 SGHNT, CDR2 YYREEE (reference sequence). CDR3 residues: CASSFPGEKALHF. CDR3 in DNA: TGTGCCAGCAGCTTCCCAGGGGAAAAGGCCCTCCACTTT.

This clone turned up a few times. V usage is TRBV6-6 and J usage is TRBJ2-3; D is perhaps TRBD1 (6 bases). Germline values: CDR1 MNHNY, CDR2 SVGAGI (reference sequence). The CDR3 has 16 residues. V was clipped by 2 bases and J by 2 bases, with 14 bases between them. The CDR3 is CASSYGRGVLTDTQYF. CDR3 bases: TGTGCCAGCAGTTACGGCAGGGGTGTCCTCACAGATACGCAGTATTTT.

This clone was counted between two and nine times. This chain connects TRBV2 to TRBJ1-2; D unresolved. Germline V gene sequence: CDR1 SNHLY, CDR2 FYNNEI. Between the trimmed V and J ends, which lost 8 bases and 8 bases, there was a span of 15 bases. The CDR3 length is 12 residues. CDR3 DNA sequence: TGTGCCAGCCACTCGCTCCGCTACGGCTACACCTTC. It yields the protein CASHSLRYGYTF.

This clone came up a few times. V usage is TRBV5-1 and J usage is TRBJ2-7, with 9 positions matching TRBD2. The CDR3 is 16 amino acids. Trimming cost V 4 bases and J 0 bases; bases outside gene matches: 8. Germline values: CDR1 SGHRS, CDR2 YFSETQ. CDR3 amino acids: CASSRRDSGGSYEQYF. The CDR3 nucleotides read TGCGCCAGCAGCCGTAGAGATAGCGGGGGCTCCTACGAGCAGTACTTC.

The CDR3 reads CATSREGGINQPQHF. CDR3 DNA sequence: TGTGCCACCAGCAGGGAGGGGGGGATCAATCAGCCCCAGCATTTT. This chain links TRBV15 with TRBJ1-5, with D maybe TRBD1 (6 bases). CDR3 length equals 15 residues. V was trimmed by 3 bases and J by 3 bases, leaving 12 bases between them. Germline V gene sequence: CDR1 LNHNV, CDR2 YYDKDF (reference sequence).

This sequence joins TRBV23-1 and TRBJ1-6; TRBD1 is a possible D gene (6 bases). TRBV23-1 is designated an ORF whose function remains uncertain. The V gene lost 3 bases and the J gene lost 0 bases, with 15 bases spanning the gap. The CDR3 has 18 amino acids. CDR3 in DNA: TGCGCCAGCAGTCACCCCGGACAGCCGAGCTCCTATAATTCACCCCTCCACTTT. Protein sequence: CASSHPGQPSSYNSPLHF.

The chain couples TRBV4-3 to TRBJ1-4; TRBD1 is a possible D gene (5 bases). The CDR3 has 15 amino acids. Trimming pared 4 bases from V and 8 bases from J, leaving 17 bases between. CDR1 is LGHNA, CDR2 YSLEER, per germline. CDR3 amino acids: CASSPREGLEEKLFF. The CDR3 DNA follows: TGCGCCAGCAGCCCAAGGGAGGGGCTGGAGGAAAAACTGTTTTTT.

There are a few counts of this clone. This chain uses TRBV5-6 with TRBJ2-5, with 11 bases lining up with TRBD2. The CDR3 covers 15 residues. Per germline, CDR1 SGHDT and CDR2 YYEEEE. With V trimmed by 5 bases and J by 2 bases, 5 bases remained unmatched. CDR3 in DNA: TGTGCCAGCAGATATAGCGGGGGGGCTCAAGAGACCCAGTACTTC. Protein sequence: CASRYSGGAQETQYF. Full variable domain (rest looked up from reference TRBV5-6 and TRBJ2-5): DAGVTQSPTHLIKTRGQQVTLRCSPKSGHDTVSWYQQALGQGPQFIFQYYEEEERQRGNFPDRFSGHQFPNYSSELNVNALLLGDSALYLCASRYSGGAQETQYFGPGTRLLVL.

This chain joins TRBV28 and TRBJ2-5; the match to TRBD2 covers 7 bases. CDR3 size: 14 residues. Germline V gives CDR1 MDHEN, CDR2 SYDVKM. Trimming at V came to 6 bases and at J to 2 bases, leaving 6 bases not matched to a gene. The CDR3 spells CASRPGTMQETQYF. The CDR3 region has the DNA TGTGCCAGCAGACCCGGGACTATGCAAGAGACCCAGTACTTC.

This clone has just a few counts. The rearrangement joins TRBV5-1 to TRBJ2-4; D is unresolved. V lost 0 bases and J 7 bases, leaving 14 bases between the germline ends. This CDR3 has 15 amino acids. Germline CDR1 is SGHRS and CDR2 is YFSETQ. CDR3 DNA sequence: TGCGCCAGCAGCTTGGGCGACTTGCTCTACAACATTCAGTACTTC. Its translation: CASSLGDLLYNIQYF.

The table lists this clone with a few counts. The chain uses TRBV5-1 and TRBJ2-5, with TRBD2 identical over 8 bases. CDR1 and CDR2 (germline): SGHRS, YFSETQ. Trimming at V came to 4 bases and at J to 5 bases, leaving 7 bases not matched to a gene. CDR3 length: 14 residues. The CDR3 loop reads CASSPGLAGETQYF. The CDR3 DNA follows: TGCGCCAGCAGCCCTGGACTAGCAGGCGAGACCCAGTACTTC.

The chain recombines TRBV15 with TRBJ2-5, with 11 bases matching TRBD1. TRBJ2-7 explains the end of the DNA better; the J call may be wrong. The CDR3 loop spans 15 amino acids. Germline V gene lookup returns CDR1 LNHNV and CDR2 YYDKDF (reference sequence). For the CDR3, the DNA is TGTGCCACCAGCAGAGACAGGGACAGGGGGGTCGAGCAGTACTTC. It codes for CATSRDRDRGVEQYF.

In this sample, this clone turned up a few times. V and J are TRBV11-2 and TRBJ2-3; the D is unclear. This CDR3 contains 12 residues. The ends were cut back, 5 bases at V and 3 bases at J, with 6 bases in the middle. Germline CDR1 is SGHAT and CDR2 is FQNNGV. The CDR3 DNA sequence: TGTGCCAGCAGCCCCCCGACAGATACGCAGTATTTT. It encodes CASSPPTDTQYF.

This clone was counted a few times. The CDR3 DNA is TGTGCCAGCAGTTTCCAGGGAAACACCATATATTTT. This encodes CASSFQGNTIYF. V usage is TRBV6-6 and J usage is TRBJ1-3; D remains ambiguous. V was clipped by 4 bases and J by 4 bases, with 5 bases between them. Germline V gene sequence: CDR1 MNHNY, CDR2 SVGAGI (reference sequence). The length of the CDR3 is 12 residues.

The rearrangement joins TRBV29-1 to TRBJ2-5; no reliable D call. This CDR3 spans 11 amino acids. Per germline, CDR1 SQVTM and CDR2 ANQGSEA. V was cut by 4 bases and J by 5 bases, with 8 bases left in between. Here the CDR3 reads CSVGRSETQYF. The DNA of the CDR3 is TGCAGCGTTGGCAGGTCGGAGACCCAGTACTTC.